These 8 T cell receptor beta chains came from one sample sequenced in a study of persistence of HIV-infected CD4 T cells. Cells were stimulated nonspecifically with anti-CD3/anti-CD28 magnetic beads. Sorting of responding CD4+ T cells relied on upregulated CD40 ligand together with CD69. Antigens for these TCRs are unknown. The immunoSEQ assay was version 4, run in survey mode. Data came from immunoSEQ multiplex PCR; TCRdb stores just in-frame clones and leaves some out. The data contain roughly 45,000 clones, approximately 88% of them singletons. The material sequenced was CD4+ T cells sorted from PBMCs after roughly 18-hour stimulation, taken from a patient who received antiretroviral therapy. Every receptor here comes from an adult man with HIV who was CMV-seropositive.

This clone was seen only a few times. This chain uses TRBV18 with TRBJ2-1; D is perhaps TRBD2 (5 bases). From germline, CDR1 is KGHSH and CDR2 LQKENI. V shed 4 bases and J shed 0 bases, with 7 bases lying between them. CDR3 length: 14 residues. The DNA for the CDR3 is TGTGCCAGCTCACAAGAGGGCTCCTACAATGAGCAGTTCTTC. Translated: CASSQEGSYNEQFF.

This clone has a single count. DNA for the CDR3: TGTGCCAGCAGCCTATACCACTCAAGAGTGTACAATGAGCAGTTCTTC. As protein: CASSLYHSRVYNEQFF. The chain uses TRBV7-3 and TRBJ2-1, with D unclear. Trimming pared 5 bases from V and 4 bases from J, leaving 18 bases between. The CDR3 totals 16 residues. Germline V gives CDR1 SGHTA, CDR2 FQGTGA.

The V and J genes are TRBV7-8 and TRBJ2-7, with D uncertain. Germline V gene sequence: CDR1 SGHVS, CDR2 FQNEAQ. The CDR3 contains 14 residues. Deletions cut 8 bases from V and 0 bases from J, with 14 bases between. The CDR3 bases are TGTGCCAGCGGGGTTCTGACTGCCTCCTACGAGCAGTACTTC. Translated, it gives CASGVLTASYEQYF.

The rearrangement uses TRBV2 and TRBJ2-7; the D gene could be TRBD1 or TRBD2 (5 bases each). Looked up from germline, CDR1 is SNHLY and CDR2 is FYNNEI. The CDR3 sequence is 16 residues long. V lost 5 bases to trimming and J lost 4 bases, with 21 bases between them. Here the CDR3 DNA reads TGTGCCAGCAGTCCCCAGAGAGGGGTCAGGGTATACGAGCAGTACTTC. Residues: CASSPQRGVRVYEQYF.

The chain links TRBV4-1 to TRBJ1-3; 7 bases agree with TRBD1. J was trimmed by 1 base and V by 1 base; bases with no gene match: 7. CDR1 is MGHRA, CDR2 YSYEKL, per germline. The CDR3 is 17 amino acids. The CDR3 sequence: CASSQALKTGSGNTIYF. CDR3 nucleotides: TGCGCCAGCAGCCAAGCCTTAAAGACAGGGTCTGGAAACACCATATATTTT.

V gene TRBV27 combines with J gene TRBJ2-1; D not certain. Germline CDR1 is MNHEY and CDR2 is SMNVEV (reference sequence). CDR3 length: 13 amino acids. Trimming took off 2 bases at V and 8 bases at J, with 10 bases between the two ends. CDR3 coding DNA: TGTGCCAGCAGTTTAAAGCCAGGAGATGAGCAGTTCTTC. Its protein is CASSLKPGDEQFF.

This clone appeared a single time. This chain links TRBV18 with TRBJ1-1; 8 bases are shared with TRBD1. The trim removed 6 bases at V and 6 bases at J, leaving 9 bases unmatched. Germline V gene data show CDR1 as KGHSH and CDR2 as LQKENI. The CDR3 consists of 14 residues. The CDR3 DNA sequence: TGTGCCAGCTCCCCGAGGACAGGGCTGGCTGAAGCTTTCTTT. Translated, it gives CASSPRTGLAEAFF.

V and J are TRBV5-1 and TRBJ2-3, with a weak D call TRBD2 (6 bases). CDR1 and CDR2 (germline): SGHRS, YFSETQ. The CDR3 sequence is 14 residues long. Trimming shortened V by 6 bases and J by 0 bases, and 11 bases separated the two germline ends. The CDR3 DNA is TGCGCCAGCATCAGGGACTCCAGCACAGATACGCAGTATTTT. Amino acids: CASIRDSSTDTQYF.